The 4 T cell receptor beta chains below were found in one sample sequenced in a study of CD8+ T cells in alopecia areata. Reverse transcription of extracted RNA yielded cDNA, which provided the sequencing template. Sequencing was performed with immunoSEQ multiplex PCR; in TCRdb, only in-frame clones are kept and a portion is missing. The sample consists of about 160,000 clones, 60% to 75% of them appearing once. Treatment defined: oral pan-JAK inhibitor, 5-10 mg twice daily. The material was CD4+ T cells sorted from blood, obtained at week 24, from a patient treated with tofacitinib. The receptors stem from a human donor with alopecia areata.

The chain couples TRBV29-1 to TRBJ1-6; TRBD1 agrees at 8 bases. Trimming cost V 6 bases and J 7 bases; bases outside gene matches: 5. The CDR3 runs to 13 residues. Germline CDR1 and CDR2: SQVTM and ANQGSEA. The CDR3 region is CSVAGGPNSPLHF. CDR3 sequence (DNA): TGCAGCGTCGCAGGGGGCCCGAATTCACCCCTCCACTTT.

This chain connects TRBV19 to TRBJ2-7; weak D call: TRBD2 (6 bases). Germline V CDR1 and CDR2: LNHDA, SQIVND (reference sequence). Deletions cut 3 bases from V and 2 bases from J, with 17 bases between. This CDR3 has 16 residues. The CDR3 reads CASSMSGFGGAYEQYF. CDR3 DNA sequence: TGTGCCAGTAGTATGTCGGGCTTCGGGGGTGCCTACGAGCAGTACTTC.

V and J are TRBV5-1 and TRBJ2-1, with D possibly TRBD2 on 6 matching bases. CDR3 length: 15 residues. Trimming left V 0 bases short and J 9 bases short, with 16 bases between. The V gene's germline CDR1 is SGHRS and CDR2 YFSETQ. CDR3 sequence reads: CASSLGVRGTSEQFF. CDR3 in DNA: TGCGCCAGCAGCTTGGGGGTGCGGGGTACCTCTGAGCAGTTCTTC.

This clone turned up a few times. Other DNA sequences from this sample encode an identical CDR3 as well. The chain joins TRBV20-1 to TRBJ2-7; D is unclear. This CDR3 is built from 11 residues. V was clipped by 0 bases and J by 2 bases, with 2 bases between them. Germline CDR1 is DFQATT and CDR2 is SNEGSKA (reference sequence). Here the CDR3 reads CSAREAYEQYF. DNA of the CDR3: TGCAGTGCTAGAGAAGCCTACGAGCAGTACTTC.